This T cell receptor (beta chain) emerged from a study of T-cell reconstitution after alpha-beta-depleted transplantation in children. Broader study findings: Recipient T cells and thymic progenitors that survived gave rise to the high TCRbeta diversity observed at day 60 in some patients. Among T cells one year after transplant, newly produced cells accounted for most counts and diversity. Alpha-beta T cells present about two months after transplant were reported to originate from several hundred expanded graft clones.

The TCRbeta library incorporated unique molecular identifiers. From the PCR reads, TCRdb called clonotypes with MiXCR, one entry per CDR3 protein. The sample holds approximately 79,000 distinct CDR3 sequences; 15% to 20% are singletons and the top ten take 50% to 65%. Only a few counts were recorded for this clonotype. Antigen specificity is unknown. The sequence was collected from a male patient between 2 and 10 years old who had a stem cell transplant for acute lymphoblastic leukemia, so the T cells may come from the graft donor. The material was PBMCs, mostly from graft donor cells, obtained 360 days after TCRalphabeta/CD19-depleted stem cell transplant.

The CDR3 nucleotides read TGTGCCAGCAGCAATGCGGGGACAGGGGGGCAAGAGACCCAGTACTTC. This encodes CASSNAGTGGQETQYF. This chain links TRBV7-9 with TRBJ2-5; 11 bases are shared with TRBD1. CDR3 size: 16 residues. With 5 bases clipped from V and 2 bases from J, the junction kept 7 bases outside the gene matches. Germline assignment: CDR1 SEHNR and CDR2 FQNEAQ (reference sequence). The whole variable domain, filled in from reference TRBV7-9 and TRBJ2-5, reads DTGVSQNPRHKITKRGQNVTFRCDPISEHNRLYWYRQTLGQGPEFLTYFQNEAQLEKSRLLSDRFSAERPKGSFSTLEIQRTEQGDSAMYLCASSNAGTGGQETQYFGPGTRLLVL.